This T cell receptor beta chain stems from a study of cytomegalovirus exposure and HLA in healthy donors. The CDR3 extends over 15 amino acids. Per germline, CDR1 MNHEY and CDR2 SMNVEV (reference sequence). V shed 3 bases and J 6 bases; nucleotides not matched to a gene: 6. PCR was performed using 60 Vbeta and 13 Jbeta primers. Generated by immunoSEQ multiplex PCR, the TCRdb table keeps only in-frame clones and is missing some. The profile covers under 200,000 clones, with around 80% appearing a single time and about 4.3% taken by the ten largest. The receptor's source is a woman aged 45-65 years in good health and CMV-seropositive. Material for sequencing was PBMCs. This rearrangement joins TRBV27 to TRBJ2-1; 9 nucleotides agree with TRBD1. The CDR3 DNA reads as TGTGCCAGCAGTTTCGGGACAGGGTTTAGCAATGAGCAGTTCTTC. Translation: CASSFGTGFSNEQFF.